Listed below are T cell receptor beta chains from one sample, sequenced in a study of cytomegalovirus exposure and HLA in healthy donors. Sequencing was performed with immunoSEQ multiplex PCR; in TCRdb, only in-frame clones are kept and a portion is missing. Of some 90,000 clones in the sample, approximately 64% are singletons; the top ten hold roughly 5.5%. Sample: PBMCs. These receptors originate from a boy between 10 and 17 years old in good health and CMV-seropositive. Each CDR3 is given with its conserved first and last residue. Fields, in order: CDR3 protein, CDR3 DNA, D gene, clone size, J gene, V gene. D genes are given only for firm matches. Expanded clones are given a class, and other clones once, few, many or no size at all.

CASSYTRTGEKLFF TGTGCCAGCAGTTACACCAGGACGGGAGAAAAACTGTTTTTT - - TRBJ1-4 TRBV6-5
CASSHKDRGYEQYF TGTGCCAGCAGCCATAAGGACAGGGGGTACGAGCAGTACTTC TRBD1 - TRBJ2-7 TRBV6-5
CASSGVPGTRQPQNTGELFF TGCGCCAGCAGCGGCGTTCCCGGGACTCGCCAGCCCCAGAACACCGGGGAGCTGTTTTTT - - TRBJ2-2 TRBV5-1
CASSITGTGGEGQPQHF TGTGCCAGCAGTATAACCGGGACAGGGGGCGAGGGTCAGCCCCAGCATTTT TRBD1 few TRBJ1-5 TRBV7-2
CASSRQGSEQFF TGTGCCAGCAGCCGACAGGGGAGTGAGCAGTTCTTC TRBD1 - TRBJ2-1 TRBV14
CSVGTRQDYGYTF TGCAGCGTTGGGACCCGACAGGATTATGGCTACACCTTC - - TRBJ1-2 TRBV29-1
CASSVSAGRDDYGYTF TGTGCCAGCAGTGTCAGCGCGGGACGGGACGACTATGGCTACACCTTC - - TRBJ1-2 TRBV2
CASSPRTRDRVFLETQYF TGTGCCAGCAGCCCCCGTACCCGGGACAGGGTTTTTTTGGAGACCCAGTACTTC TRBD1 few TRBJ2-5 TRBV7-6
CSGGAKNIQYF TGCAGTGGGGGGGCCAAAAACATTCAGTACTTC - - TRBJ2-4 TRBV29-1
CASSRLGADTEAFF TGTGCCAGCTCACGTCTGGGTGCGGACACTGAAGCTTTCTTT - few TRBJ1-1 TRBV18
CASSGGPSEGYTF TGTGCCAGCAGCGGCGGGCCCTCCGAAGGCTACACCTTC - - TRBJ1-2 TRBV7-9
CASSLTISGSSSYEQYF TGCGCCAGCAGCCTTACGATTAGCGGGAGCAGCTCCTACGAGCAGTACTTC TRBD2 - TRBJ2-7 TRBV4-3
CASSQDSHMTGSTDTQYF TGCGCCAGCAGCCAAGATAGCCATATGACAGGGAGCACAGATACGCAGTATTTT TRBD1 few TRBJ2-3 TRBV4-1
CASSEWDRGIDTQYF TGTGCCAGCAGTGAATGGGACAGGGGTATAGATACGCAGTATTTT TRBD1 - TRBJ2-3 TRBV25-1
CAWSAKTKVIYYGYTF TGTGCCTGGAGCGCGAAGACAAAAGTCATCTACTATGGCTACACCTTC - - TRBJ1-2 TRBV30
CASSDGQNYEQYF TGTGCCAGTTCGGATGGACAGAACTACGAGCAGTACTTC - - TRBJ2-7 TRBV19
CASSVQGGPDTQYF TGTGCCAGCAGCGTCCAGGGCGGCCCAGATACGCAGTATTTT - once TRBJ2-3 TRBV9
CSVEAGGPGELFF TGCAGCGTTGAAGCGGGAGGGCCCGGGGAGCTGTTTTTT TRBD2 - TRBJ2-2 TRBV29-1
CSAEQGDYGYTF TGCAGCGCTGAACAGGGGGACTATGGCTACACCTTC TRBD1 - TRBJ1-2 TRBV29-1
CASSLAEVYGYTF TGCGCCAGCAGCTTGGCCGAGGTGTATGGCTACACCTTC - - TRBJ1-2 TRBV5-1
CASSLALDIYNEQFF TGCGCCAGCAGCTTGGCCTTAGACATATACAATGAGCAGTTCTTC - - TRBJ2-1 TRBV5-1
CASSFRDRTYEQYF TGTGCCAGTAGTTTCCGGGACAGAACCTACGAGCAGTACTTC TRBD1 few TRBJ2-7 TRBV19
CASSIATIVDEAFF TGTGCCAGTAGTATAGCGACAATCGTTGATGAAGCTTTCTTT - - TRBJ1-1 TRBV19
CASSLAGTYEQYF TGCGCCAGCAGTTTAGCGGGGACCTACGAGCAGTACTTC TRBD2 - TRBJ2-7 TRBV10-2
CASSRPGGSYEQYF TGTGCCAGCAGTCGTCCAGGGGGCTCCTACGAGCAGTACTTC TRBD1 - TRBJ2-7 TRBV27
CASSRVGNTEAFF TGTGCCAGCAGCAGGGTAGGAAACACTGAAGCTTTCTTT - few TRBJ1-1 TRBV6-5
CASSLETGNYGYPF TGCGCCAGCAGCCTCGAAACAGGGAACTATGGCTACCCCTTC - - TRBJ1-2 TRBV4-3
CASSLPQSYNEQFF TGTGCCAGTAGCCTGCCCCAGTCCTACAATGAGCAGTTCTTC - - TRBJ2-1 TRBV19
CASKRAGREKLFF TGTGCCAGCAAACGGGCTGGGAGGGAAAAACTGTTTTTT - many TRBJ1-4 TRBV6-5
CASSISGVGYGYTF TGTGCCAGTAGTATCTCGGGGGTAGGCTATGGCTACACCTTC - - TRBJ1-2 TRBV19
CASSGGTESTYEQYF TGTGCCAGCAGTGGGGGGACAGAGAGCACCTACGAGCAGTACTTC TRBD1 - TRBJ2-7 TRBV25-1
CASSPRTGAPYEQYF TGTGCCAGCAGCCCTCGGACAGGGGCTCCCTACGAGCAGTACTTC TRBD1 - TRBJ2-7 TRBV9
CSVSLSEKLFF TGCAGCGTTAGCTTGAGCGAAAAACTGTTTTTT - - TRBJ1-4 TRBV29-1
CASSPGGGNTEAFF TGTGCCAGCAGCCCTGGGGGGGGTAACACTGAAGCTTTCTTT - few TRBJ1-1 TRBV9
CASSLRQGNEQYF TGTGCCAGCAGCTTAAGACAGGGGAACGAGCAGTACTTC TRBD1 - TRBJ2-7 TRBV7-2
CASSQGPGDRASEQYF TGCGCCAGCAGCCAGGGCCCGGGGGACAGGGCTTCCGAGCAGTACTTC TRBD1 - TRBJ2-7 TRBV4-1
CSLDREVTNEKLFF TGCAGCTTGGACAGGGAAGTAACTAATGAAAAACTGTTTTTT TRBD1 once TRBJ1-4 TRBV29-1
CASSLEPLQETQYF TGTGCCAGCAGCTTGGAGCCGCTACAAGAGACCCAGTACTTC - - TRBJ2-5 TRBV5-6
CASSQAGGEREKLFF TGCGCCAGCAGCCAAGCAGGGGGCGAACGCGAAAAACTGTTTTTT TRBD1 - TRBJ1-4 TRBV4-1
CASSFPGQSGSYEQYF TGCGCCAGCAGCTTCCCGGGACAGTCCGGCTCCTACGAGCAGTACTTC TRBD1 few TRBJ2-7 TRBV5-1
CASSLTGGDYGYTF TGTGCCAGCAGCTTGACAGGGGGAGACTATGGCTACACCTTC TRBD1 - TRBJ1-2 TRBV7-3
CASSLEGASNTEAFF TGTGCCAGCAGCTTAGAAGGGGCTTCGAACACTGAAGCTTTCTTT - - TRBJ1-1 TRBV7-9